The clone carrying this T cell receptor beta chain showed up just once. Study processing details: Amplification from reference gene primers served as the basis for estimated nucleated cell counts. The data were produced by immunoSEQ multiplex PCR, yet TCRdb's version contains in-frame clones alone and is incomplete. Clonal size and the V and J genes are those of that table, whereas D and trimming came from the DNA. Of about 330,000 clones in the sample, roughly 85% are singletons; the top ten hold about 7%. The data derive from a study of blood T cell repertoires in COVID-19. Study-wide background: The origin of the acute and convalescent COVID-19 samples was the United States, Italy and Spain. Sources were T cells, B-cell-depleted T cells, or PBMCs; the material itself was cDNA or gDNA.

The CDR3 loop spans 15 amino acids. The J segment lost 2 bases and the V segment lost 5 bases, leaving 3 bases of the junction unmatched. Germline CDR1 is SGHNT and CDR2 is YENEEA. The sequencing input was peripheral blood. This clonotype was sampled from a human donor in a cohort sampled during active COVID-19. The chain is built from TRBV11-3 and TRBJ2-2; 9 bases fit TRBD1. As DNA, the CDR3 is TGTGCCAGCAGCCCGGGACAGGGAAACACCGGGGAGCTGTTTTTT. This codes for CASSPGQGNTGELFF.